This T cell receptor (beta chain) was recorded in a study of cytomegalovirus exposure and HLA in healthy donors. Findings and caveats of the study: Reports indicated that the classifier achieved high specificity and sensitivity in diagnosing cytomegalovirus status.

This CDR3 region has 15 residues. The V end lost 9 bases, the J end lost 2 bases, and 19 bases lay between the germline ends. Germline V gives CDR1 MDHEN, CDR2 SYDVKM. Comment on this clone: The antigen remains undetermined.

The PCR ran on 60 Vbeta and 13 Jbeta primers. Libraries were prepared by immunoSEQ multiplex PCR; TCRdb keeps only in-frame clonotypes and omits some of them. This table holds 100,000 to 150,000 clones, approximately 70% found once. This chain joins TRBV28 and TRBJ2-5; D gene uncertain. The specimen sequenced was PBMCs. The receptor's source is a man between 60 and 75 years old in good health and CMV-seropositive. The CDR3 spells CASSPVDTTQETQYF. In DNA form, the CDR3 reads TGTGCCAGTTCCCCCGTAGACACCACGCAAGAGACCCAGTACTTC.